What follows are 30 T cell receptor beta chains derived from one specimen sequenced in a study of beta chain features in type 1 diabetes. General study findings and limits: In all four CD4+ subsets, TCRB CDR3 length was significantly, moderately reduced in type 1 diabetes.

As every portion of the isolated RNA was reverse transcribed, the sequencing read expressed TCRB transcripts. Assay used: immunoSEQ multiplex PCR; TCRdb lists only in-frame clones, some missing. The sample has some 350,000 clones, roughly 13% seen once. For these TCRs, the target antigens are not known. Sequencing was carried out using naive CD4+ T cells from blood. These receptors originate from a young woman with type 1 diabetes.

Only a few counts were recorded for this clone. The J gene is TRBJ1-2, the V gene TRBV11-2; no clear D. Germline CDR1 reads SGHAT; CDR2 reads FQNNGV. The CDR3 spans 14 residues. With 3 bases removed from V and 4 bases from J, the gap between germline ends came to 12 bases. This chain's CDR3 is CASSFAGATYGYTF. In nucleotides, the CDR3 is TGTGCCAGCAGCTTCGCCGGAGCTACCTATGGCTACACCTTC.

This clone was seen only a few times. Additional DNA sequences in this sample encode the identical CDR3. V and J are TRBV29-1 and TRBJ1-1; TRBD1 might be the D (5 bases). Germline V gives CDR1 SQVTM, CDR2 ANQGSEA. The CDR3 spans 13 residues. The ends were cut back, 0 bases at V and 1 base at J, with 6 bases in the middle. The CDR3 is CSVEEQENTEAFF. The CDR3 nucleotides are TGCAGCGTTGAAGAACAGGAGAACACTGAAGCTTTCTTT.

A note on this clone: Other DNA sequences in this specimen translate into the identical CDR3. This sequence joins TRBV5-1 and TRBJ2-3; a weak D match, TRBD2 (6 bases). CDR3 length: 16 amino acids. The germline V gene encodes CDR1 SGHRS and CDR2 YFSETQ. V gave up 0 bases and J gave up 0 bases, with 11 bases separating them. The DNA for the CDR3 is TGCGCCAGCAGCTTGGCTCCCAGCGGGAGCACAGATACGCAGTATTTT. It is translated as CASSLAPSGSTDTQYF.

This clone occurred a few times. This chain connects TRBV19 to TRBJ2-2; TRBD2 matches 8 bases. After removal of 5 bases from V and 1 base from J, the junction contained 3 bases not matched to a gene. Germline V gives CDR1 LNHDA, CDR2 SQIVND (reference sequence). The CDR3 sequence is 15 residues long. The CDR3 region has the DNA TGTGCCAGTAGTCGAGCGGGGGTGAACACCGGGGAGCTGTTTTTT. Amino acid sequence: CASSRAGVNTGELFF.

This clone was found a few times. V usage is TRBV21-1 and J usage is TRBJ2-1; the table gives TRBD2 as D, unverified against the DNA. TRBV21-1 is an annotated pseudogene. The CDR3 has 15 residues. CDR3 DNA: TGTGCCAGCACGAGGGTACGGGAGGACTACAATGAGCAGTTCTTC. This translates into CASTRVREDYNEQFF.

The chain links TRBV5-1 to TRBJ2-3, with 12 bases matching TRBD2. CDR1 is SGHRS, CDR2 YFSETQ, per germline. The CDR3 is 14 residues long. The trim removed 7 bases at V and 8 bases at J, leaving 8 bases unmatched. The CDR3 DNA sequence: TGCGCCAGCCGCTCGACTAGCGGGAGCGGTACGCAGTATTTT. It yields the protein CASRSTSGSGTQYF.

A few counts support this clone. The same CDR3 also results from other DNA sequences found in this sample. The chain uses TRBV29-1 and TRBJ2-5; 10 bases match TRBD2. Germline values: CDR1 SQVTM, CDR2 ANQGSEA. CDR3 length: 12 amino acids. V lost 6 bases, J lost 5 bases, and 3 bases stayed unmatched. For the CDR3, the DNA is TGCAGCGTGCTAGCGGGAGCGGAGACCCAGTACTTC. Its protein is CSVLAGAETQYF.

The chain links TRBV19 to TRBJ1-5; the D gene is possibly TRBD1 (6 bases). CDR1 and CDR2 from the germline V gene are LNHDA and SQIVND (reference sequence). This CDR3 region has 13 residues. The V and J ends lost 3 bases and 5 bases respectively, with 8 bases between them. CDR3 sequence: CASSMNRDQPQHF. The CDR3 DNA sequence: TGTGCCAGTAGTATGAACAGGGATCAGCCCCAGCATTTT.

This clone has more than one count but fewer than ten. This chain uses TRBV11-1 with TRBJ2-1; TRBD2 matches 8 bases. Germline V gene lookup returns CDR1 SGHAT and CDR2 FQDESV (reference sequence). The CDR3 covers 15 residues. V shed 2 bases, J shed 7 bases, and the junction held 7 bases outside the gene matches. The CDR3 DNA reads TGTGCCAGCAGCTTACTACGGGAGGGGGGAAATGAGCAGTTCTTC. Residues: CASSLLREGGNEQFF. Full variable domain (rest looked up from reference TRBV11-1 and TRBJ2-1): EAEVAQSPRYKITEKSQAVAFWCDPISGHATLYWYRQILGQGPELLVQFQDESVVDDSQLPKDRFSAERLKGVDSTLKIQPAELGDSAMYLCASSLLREGGNEQFFGPGTRLTVL.

This clone has only a few counts. The rearrangement joins TRBV7-2 to TRBJ2-4, with D hard to call. The CDR3 runs 14 residues. Trimming removed 5 bases from V and 0 bases from J, with 8 bases in between. CDR1 and CDR2 (germline): SGHTA, FQGNSA. The CDR3 here is CASSPDIAKNIQYF. For the CDR3, the DNA is TGTGCCAGCAGCCCAGACATAGCCAAAAACATTCAGTACTTC. Full variable domain (missing parts from reference TRBV7-2 and TRBJ2-4): GAGVSQSPSNKVTEKGKDVELRCDPISGHTALYWYRQSLGQGLEFLIYFQGNSAPDKSGLPSDRFSAERTGGSVSTLTIQRTQQEDSAVYLCASSPDIAKNIQYFGAGTRLSVL.

The chain couples TRBV6-5 to TRBJ2-3; 9 positions agree with TRBD1. The germline V gene encodes CDR1 MNHEY and CDR2 SVGAGI. The CDR3 runs 16 residues. Trimming cost V 4 bases and J 3 bases; bases outside gene matches: 8. The CDR3 bases are TGTGCCAGCAGTTCACAGGGGGCGCGGCAAACAGATACGCAGTATTTT. This sequence encodes CASSSQGARQTDTQYF.

This clone was observed a few times. DNA of the CDR3: TGTGCCAGCAGCTTAGGGACTAGCAGGAATGGTGAGCAGTTCTTC. Translating it yields CASSLGTSRNGEQFF. The J gene is TRBJ2-1, the V gene TRBV11-2; TRBD2 agrees at 8 bases. The CDR3 has 15 amino acids. V gave up 1 base and J gave up 9 bases; unmatched junction bases: 8. The V gene's germline CDR1 is SGHAT and CDR2 FQNNGV. Looking up the rest from reference TRBV11-2 and TRBJ2-1 gives the full variable domain: EAGVAQSPRYKIIEKRQSVAFWCNPISGHATLYWYQQILGQGPKLLIQFQNNGVVDDSQLPKDRFSAERLKGVDSTLKIQPAKLEDSAVYLCASSLGTSRNGEQFFGPGTRLTVL.

This clone was picked up a small number of times. This rearrangement joins TRBV11-2 to TRBJ2-1, with 13 bases aligning to TRBD2. Germline loops: CDR1 SGHAT, CDR2 FQNNGV. CDR3 size: 16 residues. V shed 5 bases, J shed 7 bases, and the junction held 8 bases outside the gene matches. The CDR3: CASSPRTSGSLNEQFF. CDR3 coding DNA: TGTGCCAGCAGCCCGCGGACTAGCGGGAGTCTAAATGAGCAGTTCTTC.

V gene TRBV18 combines with J gene TRBJ1-1; the D is unclear. Trimming stripped 6 bases from V and 10 bases from J, with 15 bases between. The germline gives CDR1 KGHSH, CDR2 LQKENI. The CDR3 is 12 amino acids. The CDR3 is CASSLDKGGAFF. In nucleotides, the CDR3 is TGTGCCAGCTCCCTAGACAAGGGAGGAGCTTTCTTT.

This clone turned up a few times. This rearrangement joins TRBV6-6 to TRBJ2-7, with a possible D match to TRBD1 (5 bases). Germline loops: CDR1 MNHNY, CDR2 SVGAGI (reference sequence). Trimming left V 2 bases short and J 2 bases short, with 10 bases between. The CDR3 spans 14 residues. This CDR3 is CASSYGASTYEQYV. Here the CDR3 DNA reads TGTGCCAGCAGTTACGGGGCCAGCACCTACGAGCAGTACGTC.

The chain employs TRBV4-2 and TRBJ2-1; 9 bases are a match to TRBD2. V shed 1 base and J 0 bases; nucleotides not matched to a gene: 13. The CDR3 has 20 residues. Germline CDR1 LGHNA, CDR2 YNFKEQ. CDR3 DNA: TGTGCCAGCAGCCAAGGAGTCGCCGGGACTAGCTCCGGCTCCTACAATGAGCAGTTCTTC. It is translated as CASSQGVAGTSSGSYNEQFF.

This clone was seen a handful of times. The chain employs TRBV29-1 and TRBJ2-1; D not certain. The CDR3 has 14 amino acids. Germline V gene data show CDR1 as SQVTM and CDR2 as ANQGSEA. V was clipped by 3 bases and J by 0 bases, with 9 bases between them. The chain's CDR3 is CSVEPLNSYNEQFF. The CDR3 DNA is TGCAGCGTTGAGCCCCTAAACTCCTACAATGAGCAGTTCTTC.

In this sample, this clone turned up a few times. CDR3 bases: TGTGCCAGCAGCTTTCGCGGGAGCACAGATACGCAGTATTTT. This codes for CASSFRGSTDTQYF. This chain joins TRBV7-9 and TRBJ2-3; tentatively, D is TRBD2 (5 bases). V was shortened by 3 bases and J by 0 bases, with 7 bases between the two germline ends. CDR3 size: 14 residues. From germline, CDR1 is SEHNR and CDR2 FQNEAQ (reference sequence).

The chain carries TRBV27 and TRBJ2-5, with TRBD1 identical over 9 bases. V shed 5 bases, J shed 4 bases, and the junction held 2 bases outside the gene matches. Germline CDR1 is MNHEY and CDR2 is SMNVEV (reference sequence). CDR3 size: 13 residues. The CDR3 spells CASSRQGGETQYF. The CDR3 DNA is TGTGCCAGCAGTCGACAGGGGGGAGAGACCCAGTACTTC.

This clone has only a few counts. The chain employs TRBV7-8 and TRBJ2-7; 8 nucleotides match TRBD2. After removal of 4 bases from V and 3 bases from J, the junction contained 8 bases not matched to a gene. CDR1 is SGHVS and CDR2 is FQNEAQ in the germline V gene. The CDR3 consists of 15 residues. CDR3 in amino acids: CASSSSSLAGYEQYF. DNA for the CDR3: TGTGCCAGCAGCTCTTCCTCCCTAGCGGGCTACGAGCAGTACTTC.

The chain recombines TRBV5-1 with TRBJ1-4, with unresolved D. V lost 1 base and J lost 2, with 6 bases in between. This CDR3 spans 14 amino acids. In germline, CDR1 is SGHRS, CDR2 YFSETQ. In DNA, the CDR3 is TGCGCCAGCAGCTTGTCGGGGACTAATGAAAAACTGTTTTTT. Translated: CASSLSGTNEKLFF.

This rearrangement joins TRBV5-1 to TRBJ1-5; 7 positions match TRBD1. From germline, CDR1 is SGHRS and CDR2 YFSETQ. The J segment lost 4 bases and the V segment lost 4 bases, leaving 5 bases of the junction unmatched. The CDR3 length is 14 residues. CDR3 DNA sequence: TGCGCCAGCAGCCAGACAGGGAGTAATCAGCCCCAGCATTTT. This encodes CASSQTGSNQPQHF. Using reference TRBV5-1 and TRBJ1-5 for the parts outside the CDR3, the full variable domain is KAGVTQTPRYLIKTRGQQVTLSCSPISGHRSVSWYQQTPGQGLQFLFEYFSETQRNKGNFPGRFSGRQFSNSRSEMNVSTLELGDSALYLCASSQTGSNQPQHFGDGTRLSIL.

This clone has a handful of counts. The V and J genes are TRBV30 and TRBJ2-2, with 8 bases matching TRBD2. This CDR3 is 17 amino acids long. Germline CDR1 GTSNPN, CDR2 SVGIG (reference sequence). V trimming: 0 bases; J trimming: 0 bases; junction bases outside the gene matches: 6. The CDR3 DNA sequence: TGTGCCTGGAGTGTACGCGGAGCGGGAGCGAACACCGGGGAGCTGTTTTTT. This gives the protein CAWSVRGAGANTGELFF.

The V gene is TRBV7-9, the J gene TRBJ2-5, with 8 bases that match TRBD1. There are 16 residues in the CDR3. The germline V gene encodes CDR1 SEHNR and CDR2 FQNEAQ (reference sequence). V lost 5 bases to trimming and J lost 2 bases; unmatched junction nucleotides: 10. In DNA form, the CDR3 reads TGTGCCAGCAGCCCCCGCCAAGACAGGGGTCAAGAGACCCAGTACTTC. Protein: CASSPRQDRGQETQYF.

This clone was picked up a small number of times. The gene calls are TRBV7-9 and TRBJ1-4, with 9 bases lining up with TRBD1. Germline V gives CDR1 SEHNR, CDR2 FQNEAQ (reference sequence). This CDR3 region has 16 residues. Trimming removed 5 bases from V and 10 bases from J; junction bases left unmatched: 14. The CDR3 is CASSIGQGSNDGKLFF. CDR3 bases: TGTGCCAGCAGCATCGGACAGGGGTCTAATGACGGAAAACTGTTTTTT.

The CDR3: CASSGRAKRGTEAFF. The CDR3 region has the DNA TGTGCCAGCAGTGGGAGGGCGAAACGGGGCACTGAAGCTTTCTTT. V and J are TRBV2 and TRBJ1-1, with D unresolved. CDR1 is SNHLY, CDR2 FYNNEI, per germline. The ends were cut back, 4 bases at V and 4 bases at J, with 16 bases in the middle. The CDR3 contains 15 residues.

The chain uses TRBV7-9 and TRBJ2-1, with D maybe TRBD1 (6 bases). CDR3 size: 14 residues. Germline V gene lookup returns CDR1 SEHNR and CDR2 FQNEAQ (reference sequence). V was clipped by 5 bases and J by 5 bases, with 13 bases between them. The CDR3 DNA reads as TGTGCCAGCAGCCTAAACCAGGGGAACAATGAGCAGTTCTTC. Its translation: CASSLNQGNNEQFF.

The chain links TRBV9 to TRBJ2-2; D possibly corresponds to TRBD2 (6 bases). The CDR3 covers 19 residues. CDR1 and CDR2 (germline): SGDLS, YYNGEE. Trimming pared 0 bases from V and 7 bases from J, leaving 25 bases between. The CDR3 protein is CASSVGPGGKRSWGGELFF. For the CDR3, the DNA is TGTGCCAGCAGCGTAGGTCCGGGCGGGAAAAGGAGCTGGGGCGGGGAGCTGTTTTTT.

The chain joins TRBV9 to TRBJ2-1, with D possibly being TRBD2 (5 bases). CDR3 length: 15 residues. The V end was cut by 0 bases, the J end by 1 base, with 8 bases between. Germline values: CDR1 SGDLS, CDR2 YYNGEE. DNA of the CDR3: TGTGCCAGCAGCGTAGACGGGGTATCCTACAATGAGCAGTTCTTC. This gives the protein CASSVDGVSYNEQFF.

The table lists this clone with a few counts. The J gene is TRBJ2-5, the V gene TRBV28, with 9 positions matching TRBD2. Germline V gives CDR1 MDHEN, CDR2 SYDVKM. The CDR3 runs 14 residues. The ends lost 2 bases at V and 6 bases at J; junction bases unmatched: 4. CDR3 sequence reads: CASSLAGGLKTQYF. The DNA for the CDR3 is TGTGCCAGCAGTTTAGCGGGAGGGCTGAAGACCCAGTACTTC.